The T cell receptor beta chain described here comes from a study of blood T cells in healthy people across ages. Turning to the study itself: Researchers report that template switching captured about one barcoded beta molecule per two T cells.

This clonotype was observed a few times. Antigen: not known. A sample-barcoded 5' primer and a J-beta primer mix were used in a second PCR of roughly 6 to 11 cycles. Samples each returned at least 3 million CDR3-containing paired-end reads. TCRdb reprocessed the 5' RACE reads with MiXCR, giving one entry per CDR3 protein. The repertoire holds 650,000 to 1,000,000 distinct CDR3 sequences, with around 34% as singletons. The V and J ends lost 5 bases and 3 bases respectively, with 8 bases between them. CDR3 size: 13 residues. Germline CDR1 SEHNR, CDR2 FQNEAQ (reference sequence). Findings and caveats of the study: Among long-lived donors, naive CD4+ cells were more numerous and diversity higher than in aged donors.

The receptor was isolated from a man aged 18 to 35 in good health. Material for sequencing was blood. The chain joins TRBV7-9 to TRBJ2-4; no clear D. The CDR3 sequence is CASSPESKNIQYF. The CDR3 nucleotides are TGTGCCAGCAGCCCAGAGAGCAAAAACATTCAGTACTTC.